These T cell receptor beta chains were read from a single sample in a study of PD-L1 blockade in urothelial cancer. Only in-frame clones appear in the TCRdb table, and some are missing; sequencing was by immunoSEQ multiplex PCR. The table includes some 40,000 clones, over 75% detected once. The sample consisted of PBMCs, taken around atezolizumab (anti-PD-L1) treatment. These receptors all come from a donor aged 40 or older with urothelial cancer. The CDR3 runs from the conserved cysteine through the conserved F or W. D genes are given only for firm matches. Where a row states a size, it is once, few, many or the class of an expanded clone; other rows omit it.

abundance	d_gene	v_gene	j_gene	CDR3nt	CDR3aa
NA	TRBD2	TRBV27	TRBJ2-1	TGTGCCAGCAGTGCCCTGACTAGCGGGAGGGGGAATGAGCAGTTCTTC	CASSALTSGRGNEQFF
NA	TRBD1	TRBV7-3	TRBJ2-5	TGTGCCAGCAGCCGAGCCGGACAGGGCGGGGAGACCCAGTACTTC	CASSRAGQGGETQYF
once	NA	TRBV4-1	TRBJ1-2	TGCGCCAGCAGCCAGCTTGGTTGGAACTATAACTATGGCTACACCTTC	CASSQLGWNYNYGYTF
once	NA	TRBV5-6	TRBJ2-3	TGTGCCAGCAGGCGTCGGGATACGCAGTATTTT	CASRRRDTQYF
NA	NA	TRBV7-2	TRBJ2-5	TGTGCCAGCAGCTTAGCGGGGAGGCGGGAGACCCAGTACTTC	CASSLAGRRETQYF
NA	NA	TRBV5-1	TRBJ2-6	TGCGCCAGCAGCTTGGGGGCCAACTCTGGGGCCAACGTCCTGACTTTC	CASSLGANSGANVLTF
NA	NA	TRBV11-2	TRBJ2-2	TGTGCCAGCAGCTTAGTGTACTGGAACACCGGGGAGCTGTTTTTT	CASSLVYWNTGELFF
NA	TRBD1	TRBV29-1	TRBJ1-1	TGCAGCGTTGGACAGGGGGGTGGGTACACTGAAGCTTTCTTT	CSVGQGGGYTEAFF
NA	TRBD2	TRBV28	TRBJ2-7	TGTGCCAGCAGTTCCTTAGCGGGGCCCTTC	CASSSLAGPF
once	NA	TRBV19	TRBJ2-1	TGTGCCAGTAGTAGGACCCGGGGTAATGAGCAGTTCTTC	CASSRTRGNEQFF
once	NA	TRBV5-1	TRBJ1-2	TGCGCCAGCAGCTTGGGTGGGAGCAGCAACTATGGCTACACCTTC	CASSLGGSSNYGYTF
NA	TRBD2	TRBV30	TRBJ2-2	TGTGCCTGGAGTGTGATAGCGGGCCACACCGGGGAGCTGTTTTTT	CAWSVIAGHTGELFF
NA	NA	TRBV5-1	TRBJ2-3	TGCGCCAGCAGCTGGGGGCGACCTAGCACAGATACGCAGTATTTT	CASSWGRPSTDTQYF
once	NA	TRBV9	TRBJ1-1	TGTGCCACCAATGGTTCCTTGGGGGGTGGTGGAGCTTTCTTT	CATNGSLGGGGAFF
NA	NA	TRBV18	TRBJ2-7	TGTGCCAGCTCACCGCAAACAGCTGTCAACGAGCAGTACTTC	CASSPQTAVNEQYF
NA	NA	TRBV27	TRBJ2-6	TGTGCCAGCAGTTTCCGAGTGAGCGACTCTGGGGCCAACGTCCTGACTTTC	CASSFRVSDSGANVLTF
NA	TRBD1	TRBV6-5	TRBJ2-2	TGTGCCAGCAAGGGGAGACAGGGGATCCCCGGGGAGCTGTTTTTT	CASKGRQGIPGELFF